Shown below are 3 T cell receptor beta chains from a single sample sequenced in a study of cytomegalovirus exposure and HLA in healthy donors. The protocol was immunoSEQ multiplex PCR, while the TCRdb copy is restricted to in-frame clones and leaves out a portion. The sample has some 150,000 clones; roughly nine tenths are singletons. Specimen: PBMCs. These receptors all stem from a man younger than 30 in good health and CMV-seronegative.

This clone has a single count. The rearrangement joins TRBV19 to TRBJ2-3; 8 nucleotides agree with TRBD2. Trimming removed 5 bases from V and 5 bases from J; junction bases left unmatched: 12. Germline V lookup: CDR1 LNHDA, CDR2 SQIVND (reference sequence). The CDR3 covers 16 residues. The CDR3 sequence: CASSPPGGTLLDTQYF. The CDR3 DNA sequence: TGTGCCAGTAGTCCGCCGGGGGGGACACTTCTAGATACGCAGTATTTT.

V usage is TRBV19 and J usage is TRBJ2-2; D unresolved. V shed 3 bases and J shed 7 bases, with 9 bases lying between them. The CDR3 runs 13 residues. CDR1 and CDR2 from the germline V gene are LNHDA and SQIVND (reference sequence). CDR3 sequence (DNA): TGTGCCAGTAGTATCACCCTCGGCGGGGAGCTGTTTTTT. Amino acid sequence: CASSITLGGELFF.

This chain connects TRBV5-1 to TRBJ1-1, with a weak D call TRBD1 (6 bases). The CDR3 is 16 amino acids. V lost 0 bases, J lost 1 base, and 13 bases lay in between. Germline V CDR1 and CDR2: SGHRS, YFSETQ. The CDR3 DNA reads as TGCGCCAGCAGCTTGGCCGACAGGAGATCGAACACTGAAGCTTTCTTT. It translates to CASSLADRRSNTEAFF.